These T cell receptor beta chains were read from a single sample in a study of T cell changes during pregnancy in multiple sclerosis. The assay was immunoSEQ multiplex PCR, and TCRdb's table has in-frame clones only and misses some. The table records 85,000 to 100,000 clones, about 92% of them present only once. The starting material was peripheral blood, obtained in the first trimester of pregnancy. The source is a female donor with multiple sclerosis, enrolled in a pregnancy study. Both conserved end residues are part of each CDR3. The D gene is left open where the match is weak. The listing skips clone size in some rows; elsewhere it reads once, few, many or a size class.

>TRBV7-9|.|.|TRBJ1-3
CASSHERGSGNTIYF
TGTGCCAGCAGCCACGAACGGGGCTCTGGAAACACCATATATTTT
>TRBV11-2|.|.|TRBJ1-2
CASSLDVRPGGYGYTF
TGTGCCAGCAGCTTAGATGTCCGGCCAGGTGGATATGGCTACACCTTC
>TRBV19|.|.|TRBJ2-7
CASSAVTPGEQYF
TGTGCCAGTAGTGCTGTAACTCCCGGCGAGCAGTACTTC
>TRBV1|.|.|TRBJ2-1
CTSSPLLGLAGGLYNEQFF
TGCACCAGCAGCCCTCTTCTGGGTCTAGCGGGAGGATTGTACAATGAGCAGTTCTTC
>TRBV27|.|TRBD2|TRBJ2-1
CASSLVIAGIEQFF
TGTGCCAGCAGTTTAGTTATAGCGGGAATAGAGCAGTTCTTC
>TRBV6-6|.|.|TRBJ2-3
CASSYSIQGGDTQYF
TGTGCCAGCAGTTACTCTATTCAGGGCGGAGATACGCAGTATTTT
>TRBV5-1|.|TRBD1|TRBJ2-5
CASSSGGRTGILQETQYF
TGCGCCAGCAGCTCTGGGGGTCGGACAGGGATTCTCCAAGAGACCCAGTACTTC
>TRBV7-9|.|.|TRBJ1-2
CASSLARGRGDYGYTF
TGTGCCAGCAGCTTAGCGAGAGGTCGGGGGGACTATGGCTACACCTTC
>TRBV18|once|TRBD1|TRBJ1-1
CASSQDRGRGTEAFF
TGTGCCAGCTCACAAGACAGGGGGCGAGGCACTGAAGCTTTCTTT
>TRBV30|.|TRBD2|TRBJ2-1
CAWTTSGTNNEQFF
TGTGCCTGGACCACTAGCGGGACGAACAATGAGCAGTTCTTC
>TRBV27|.|.|TRBJ2-7
CASSLRSSGEQYF
TGTGCCAGCAGTTTAAGATCCAGCGGCGAGCAGTACTTC
>TRBV5-5|.|TRBD2|TRBJ2-1
CASSLGVAGGPADNEQFF
TGTGCCAGCAGCTTGGGAGTAGCGGGAGGTCCGGCTGACAATGAGCAGTTCTTC
>TRBV7-8|.|TRBD1|TRBJ1-5
CASSSLLRGQWSTGNQPQHF
TGTGCCAGCAGCTCCCTCCTCAGGGGGCAGTGGTCTACGGGCAATCAGCCCCAGCATTTT
>TRBV13|.|TRBD1|TRBJ2-7
CASSLGGNRGTGEQYF
TGTGCCAGCAGCTTAGGAGGGAACAGGGGGACGGGGGAGCAGTACTTC
>TRBV27|.|.|TRBJ1-1
CASSPVQTGAMNTEAFF
TGTGCCAGCTCCCCGGTGCAGACAGGCGCCATGAACACTGAAGCTTTCTTT
>TRBV19|.|.|TRBJ2-3
CASSIAGGSSTDTQYF
TGTGCCAGTAGTATAGCTGGCGGATCTAGCACAGATACGCAGTATTTT
>TRBV2|.|.|TRBJ2-5
CASSEEGLVQETQYF
TGTGCCAGCAGTGAAGAGGGACTGGTCCAAGAGACCCAGTACTTC
>TRBV6-6|few|.|TRBJ1-1
CASSYAGGTEAFF
TGTGCCAGCAGTTACGCGGGGGGCACTGAAGCTTTCTTT